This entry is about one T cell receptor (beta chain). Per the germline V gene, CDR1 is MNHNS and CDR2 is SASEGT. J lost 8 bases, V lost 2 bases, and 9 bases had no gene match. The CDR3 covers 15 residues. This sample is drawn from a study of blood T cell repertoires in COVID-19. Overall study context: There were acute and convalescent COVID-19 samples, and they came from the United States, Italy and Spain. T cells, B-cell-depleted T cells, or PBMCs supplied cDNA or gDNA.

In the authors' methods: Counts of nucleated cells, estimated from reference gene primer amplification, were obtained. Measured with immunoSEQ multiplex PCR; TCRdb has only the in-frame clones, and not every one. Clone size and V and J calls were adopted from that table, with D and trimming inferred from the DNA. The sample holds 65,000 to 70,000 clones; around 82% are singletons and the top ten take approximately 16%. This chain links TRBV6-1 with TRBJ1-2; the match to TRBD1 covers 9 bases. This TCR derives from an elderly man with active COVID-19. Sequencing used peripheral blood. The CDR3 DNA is TGTGCCAGCAGTGAATACACAGGGGGCGGGATGGGCTACACCTTC. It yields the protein CASSEYTGGGMGYTF.